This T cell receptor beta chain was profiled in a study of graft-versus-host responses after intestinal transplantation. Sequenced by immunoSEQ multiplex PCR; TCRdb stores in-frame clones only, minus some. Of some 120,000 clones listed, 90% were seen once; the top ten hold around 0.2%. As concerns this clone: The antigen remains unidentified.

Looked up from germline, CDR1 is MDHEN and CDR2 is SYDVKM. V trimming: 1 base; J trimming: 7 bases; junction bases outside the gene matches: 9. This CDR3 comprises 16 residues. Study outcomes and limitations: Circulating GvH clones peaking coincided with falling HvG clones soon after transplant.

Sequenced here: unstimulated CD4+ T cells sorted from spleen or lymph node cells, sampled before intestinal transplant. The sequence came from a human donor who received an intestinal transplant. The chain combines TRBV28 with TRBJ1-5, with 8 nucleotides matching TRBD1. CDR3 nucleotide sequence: TGTGCCAGCAGTTTATACGGCAGGGGGCGCGGACAGCCCCAGCATTTT. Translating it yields CASSLYGRGRGQPQHF.